The rows below give T cell receptor beta chains drawn from one sample of a study of cytomegalovirus exposure and HLA in healthy donors. The protocol was immunoSEQ multiplex PCR, while the TCRdb copy is restricted to in-frame clones and leaves out a portion. This sample has 120,000 or so clones, with 82% found just once. Sequencing input: PBMCs. The origin of the receptors is a male donor in good health and CMV-seropositive. CDR3s include the opening cysteine and the closing phenylalanine or tryptophan. The D gene is left open where the match is weak. Rows give clone size only sometimes, using once, few, many, or a class for an expanded clone.

TRBV7-3	TRBJ2-2	NA	NA	TGTGCCAGCAGCCCACCCGGGACTCCCCGAGGGGGGGAGCTGTTTTTT	CASSPPGTPRGGELFF
TRBV9	TRBJ1-3	TRBD1	NA	TGTGCCAGCAGCCCGCGGGACAGGGGTGCTGGAAACACCATATATTTT	CASSPRDRGAGNTIYF
TRBV18	TRBJ1-6	NA	NA	TGTGCCAGCTCACCTAGTAAACAGGGAGTTGGATCACCCCTCCACTTT	CASSPSKQGVGSPLHF
TRBV28	TRBJ1-2	NA	NA	TGTGCCAGCAGTTTCACAGGGAACGACTATGGCTACACCTTC	CASSFTGNDYGYTF
TRBV28	TRBJ2-7	NA	NA	TGTGCCAGCGCGCACAGCTACGAGCAGTACTTC	CASAHSYEQYF
TRBV28	TRBJ1-5	NA	NA	TGTGCCAGCAGTTTACACGGGACTTATCAGCCCCAGCATTTT	CASSLHGTYQPQHF
TRBV7-9	TRBJ1-1	TRBD1	NA	TGTTCCAGCAGCCCCCGGGACAGGGGGCTGAACACTGAAGCTTTCTTT	CSSSPRDRGLNTEAFF
TRBV6-4	TRBJ2-6	NA	NA	TGTGCCAGCGGAGGTGCCGCTGGGGCCAACGTCCTGACTTTC	CASGGAAGANVLTF
TRBV28	TRBJ1-3	NA	NA	TGTGCCAGCAGTCCCCCTGAGCAGGGGATGGGAGGAAACACCATATATTTT	CASSPPEQGMGGNTIYF
TRBV9	TRBJ1-4	TRBD1	few	TGTGCCAGCAACCCGGGAAGGGGGACAGGGAATGAAAAACTGTTTTTT	CASNPGRGTGNEKLFF
TRBV5-4	TRBJ2-3	NA	NA	TGTGCCAGCGGAGGAGGCACAGATACGCAGTATTTT	CASGGGTDTQYF
TRBV2	TRBJ2-5	NA	few	TGTGCCAGCAGCGAGACAGGCGGGAGAGAGACCCAGTACTTC	CASSETGGRETQYF
TRBV28	TRBJ2-7	NA	NA	TGTGCCAGCGGTATCCCCGGGAGTGATTACGAGCAGTACTTC	CASGIPGSDYEQYF
TRBV4-2	TRBJ1-4	NA	NA	TGTGCCAGCAGCCAGACGCCGGGGTTTGATGAAAAACTGTTTTTT	CASSQTPGFDEKLFF
TRBV5-1	TRBJ2-3	NA	NA	TGCGCCAGCAGCTTTAATCGGGAGCGTCGGACAGATACGCAGTATTTT	CASSFNRERRTDTQYF
TRBV9	TRBJ2-7	TRBD2	NA	TGTGCCAGCAGCGGCCGACTAGCGGGAGGGGAGCAGTACTTC	CASSGRLAGGEQYF
TRBV7-2	TRBJ2-5	TRBD1	NA	TGTGCCAGCAGCTCTGAGACAGGGGGTTATGAGACCCAGTACTTC	CASSSETGGYETQYF
TRBV19	TRBJ1-4	NA	NA	TGTGCCACTCGATCCAGGTTTACAACTAATGAAAAACTGTTTTTT	CATRSRFTTNEKLFF
TRBV9	TRBJ2-7	NA	NA	TGTGCCAGCAGCCCCGCAGGGCGCTCCTACGAGCAGTACTTC	CASSPAGRSYEQYF
TRBV20-1	TRBJ2-3	NA	NA	TGCAGTGCTCGGAGCACAGATACGCAGTATTTT	CSARSTDTQYF
TRBV27	TRBJ2-7	TRBD1	NA	TGTGCCAGCAGTTTATCCCGGGACAGCCTTCCCTACGAGCAGTACTTC	CASSLSRDSLPYEQYF
TRBV27	TRBJ1-5	TRBD1	NA	TGTGCCAGCCGACGGGGGCAGGGGGGAAATCAGCCCCAGCATTTT	CASRRGQGGNQPQHF
TRBV28	TRBJ1-2	TRBD1	NA	TGTGCCAGCAGGGAGGGACAGGGGGCAGGGGGCTACACCTTC	CASREGQGAGGYTF
TRBV27	TRBJ2-4	TRBD1	NA	TGTGCCAGCAGTCGGACAGGGAACGACATTCAGTACTTC	CASSRTGNDIQYF
TRBV19	TRBJ1-1	NA	NA	TGTGCCAGTAGTCCTAGAGGCCGAATGATGAACACTGAAGCTTTCTTT	CASSPRGRMMNTEAFF